Shown below are 20 T cell receptor beta chains from a single sample sequenced in a study of blood T cell repertoires in COVID-19 (dated by TCRdb to between 2020 and 2021). Preparation of the library involved the immunoSEQ multiplex PCR assay. The immuneACCESS repertoire file appears here via TCRdb, limited to in-frame rearrangements. These files lack a portion of the clones; in checked studies, under half of the deficit traces to unresolved V genes, and the cause of the others is not known. For this sample the table gives hundreds of thousands of clones, of which nearly 90% were detected only once. The leading ten clones occupy under 2.5% of the sample. The material sequenced was PBMCs or T cells enriched from blood (not recorded which). The receptors stem from a woman aged 18-29 years with acute COVID-19.

This chain links TRBV7-3 with TRBJ2-1; D is perhaps TRBD2 (5 bases). The CDR3 runs to 15 residues. V shed 5 bases and J shed 1 base, with 12 bases lying between them. CDR1 and CDR2 from the germline V gene are SGHTA and FQGTGA. CDR3 sequence reads: CASSQISVSYNEQFF. Here the CDR3 DNA reads TGTGCCAGCAGCCAGATTAGCGTTTCCTACAATGAGCAGTTCTTC.

The rearrangement joins TRBV3-1 (or the pseudogene TRBV3-2) to TRBJ1-6; the match to TRBD1 covers 9 bases. The CDR3 spans 16 residues. V lost 0 bases to trimming and J lost 9 bases; unmatched junction nucleotides: 6. Germline values: CDR1 LGHDT, CDR2 YNNKEL (reference sequence). As DNA, the CDR3 is TGTGCCAGCAGCCAAGATTCGGGACAGGGTTTTTCACCCCTCCACTTT. As protein: CASSQDSGQGFSPLHF.

The chain employs TRBV9 and TRBJ2-1; 8 bases agree with TRBD2. Germline V gene lookup returns CDR1 SGDLS and CDR2 YYNGEE. J was trimmed by 4 bases and V by 2 bases; bases with no gene match: 14. The CDR3 loop spans 18 amino acids. CDR3 amino acids: CASSVYWGGLGSYNEQFF. The CDR3 region has the DNA TGTGCCAGCAGCGTTTATTGGGGGGGACTAGGATCTTACAATGAGCAGTTCTTC.

The V call is TRBV28, the J call TRBJ1-2; no reliable D call. The germline gives CDR1 MDHEN, CDR2 SYDVKM. The CDR3 covers 15 residues. Deletions cut 6 bases from V and 1 base from J, with 15 bases between. The CDR3 spells CASRTGPRLNYGYTF. The DNA for the CDR3 is TGTGCCAGCAGAACCGGCCCCCGACTTAACTATGGCTACACCTTC.

This chain joins TRBV28 and TRBJ1-5, with D possibly TRBD1 on 5 matching bases. Between the trimmed V and J ends, which lost 3 bases and 9 bases, there was a span of 15 bases. The CDR3 consists of 14 residues. CDR1 is MDHEN and CDR2 is SYDVKM in the germline V gene. The CDR3 loop is CASSFPGLFWPQHF. The CDR3 DNA sequence: TGTGCCAGCAGTTTTCCGGGACTGTTTTGGCCCCAGCATTTT. The full variable domain, with the rest looked up from reference TRBV28 and TRBJ1-5, is DVKVTQSSRYLVKRTGEKVFLECVQDMDHENMFWYRQDPGLGLRLIYFSYDVKMKEKGDIPEGYSVSREKKERFSLILESASTNQTSMYLCASSFPGLFWPQHFGDGTRLSIL.

The genes are TRBV30 and TRBJ2-7, with D possibly TRBD1 on 6 matching bases. V was pared by 1 base and J by 6 bases, with 16 bases between. The CDR3 has 14 residues. CDR1 and CDR2 (germline): GTSNPN, SVGIG (reference sequence). CDR3: CAWSAWSGESEQYF. CDR3 sequence (DNA): TGTGCCTGGAGTGCATGGTCAGGGGAAAGCGAGCAGTACTTC.

As regards this clone: This CDR3 is also generated by other DNA sequences in the sample. The chain joins TRBV2 to TRBJ1-2; tentative D call: TRBD1 (6 bases). V lost 6 bases and J lost 2, with 7 bases in between. The germline V gene encodes CDR1 SNHLY and CDR2 FYNNEI. The CDR3 has 12 residues. This CDR3 is CASRQGNYGYTF. CDR3 nucleotide sequence: TGTGCCAGCAGACAGGGCAACTATGGCTACACCTTC.

DNA for the CDR3: TGCGCCAGCAGCTTGGCGGGGGAGGAAAGTCAGCCCCAGCATTTT. This codes for CASSLAGEESQPQHF. The chain is built from TRBV5-1 and TRBJ1-5; maybe TRBD1 (5 bases). The V end was cut by 0 bases, the J end by 6 bases, with 13 bases between. This CDR3 has 15 residues. Germline V gene data show CDR1 as SGHRS and CDR2 as YFSETQ.

The sample holds one count of this clone. The chain links TRBV15 to TRBJ2-1, with D perhaps TRBD2 (6 bases). The CDR3 totals 13 residues. The germline gives CDR1 LNHNV, CDR2 YYDKDF (reference sequence). Deletions cut 5 bases from V and 4 bases from J, with 9 bases between. CDR3 sequence (DNA): TGTGCCACCAGCGGGGGACTTTACAATGAGCAGTTCTTC. Translated, it gives CATSGGLYNEQFF.

V is TRBV12-3 or TRBV12-4 and J is TRBJ2-5; 7 bases map to TRBD1. With 2 bases clipped from V and 5 bases from J, the junction kept 2 bases outside the gene matches. The CDR3 loop spans 13 amino acids. In DNA, the CDR3 is TGTGCCAGCAGTTTATTACAGGGGGAGACCCAGTACTTC. This sequence encodes CASSLLQGETQYF.

V usage is TRBV5-4 and J usage is TRBJ2-1; TRBD1 aligns across 7 bases. CDR3 length equals 14 residues. V was clipped by 4 bases and J by 2 bases; unmatched bases: 3. Germline V lookup: CDR1 SGHNT, CDR2 YYREEE (reference sequence). In DNA form, the CDR3 reads TGTGCCAGCAGCGGAGGACAGGCCTACAATGAGCAGTTCTTC. Its translation: CASSGGQAYNEQFF. The whole variable domain, filled in from reference TRBV5-4 and TRBJ2-1, reads ETGVTQSPTHLIKTRGQQVTLRCSSQSGHNTVSWYQQALGQGPQFIFQYYREEENGRGNFPPRFSGLQFPNYSSELNVNALELDDSALYLCASSGGQAYNEQFFGPGTRLTVL.

The chain joins TRBV30 to TRBJ1-2; D is ambiguous. This CDR3 has 12 residues. V lost 0 bases to trimming and J lost 7 bases, with 9 bases between them. Germline V CDR1 and CDR2: GTSNPN, SVGIG (reference sequence). The CDR3 sequence: CAWSVRGFGYTF. As DNA, the CDR3 is TGTGCCTGGAGTGTTCGGGGTTTTGGCTACACCTTC.

V is TRBV24-1 and J is TRBJ1-2; D is ambiguous. Germline V gives CDR1 KGHDR, CDR2 SFDVKD. With 2 bases removed from V and 2 bases from J, the gap between germline ends came to 11 bases. CDR3 length: 15 amino acids. Here the CDR3 reads CATSDSQFRNYGYTF. The CDR3 DNA reads as TGTGCCACCAGTGATTCACAGTTCAGGAACTATGGCTACACCTTC.

In this sample, this clone turned up a few times. The rearrangement uses TRBV11-2 and TRBJ1-4; possibly TRBD1 for D (6 bases). Trimming cost V 2 bases and J 8 bases, with 24 bases left between them. The CDR3 runs to 18 residues. Germline V gene sequence: CDR1 SGHAT, CDR2 FQNNGV. CDR3 sequence (DNA): TGTGCCAGCAGCTTATCCTACAGGGCTTTTAATTTAGGAGAAAAACTGTTTTTT. Translation gives CASSLSYRAFNLGEKLFF.

This chain links TRBV2 with TRBJ1-2; D may be TRBD1 (5 bases). The CDR3 contains 15 residues. Germline V gives CDR1 SNHLY, CDR2 FYNNEI. The V and J ends lost 5 bases and 2 bases respectively, with 15 bases between them. Here the CDR3 reads CASSPGFGYNYGYTF. In DNA, the CDR3 is TGTGCCAGCAGTCCAGGGTTTGGGTACAACTATGGCTACACCTTC.

The chain recombines TRBV10-3 with TRBJ1-5; possibly TRBD1 for D (5 bases). V lost 9 bases and J lost 7, with 16 bases in between. The CDR3 sequence is 13 residues long. The germline CDR1 and CDR2 sequences are ENHRY and SYGVKD. DNA of the CDR3: TGTGCCATTACGGGGGGGGAGGGACAGCCCCAGCATTTT. As protein: CAITGGEGQPQHF.

The chain combines TRBV4-2 with TRBJ2-3, with unresolved D. Per the germline V gene, CDR1 is LGHNA and CDR2 is YNFKEQ. Trimming took 4 bases from V and 0 from J, leaving 11 bases between them. The CDR3 runs to 15 residues. The CDR3: CASSPRTSSTDTQYF. Written as DNA, the CDR3 is TGTGCCAGCAGCCCCCGTACATCTAGCACAGATACGCAGTATTTT.

The V call is TRBV7-8, the J call TRBJ1-2, with TRBD1 identical over 7 bases. The germline V gene has CDR1 SGHVS and CDR2 FQNEAQ. V dropped 2 bases and J dropped 6; count of bases not matched to a gene: 6. This CDR3 spans 14 amino acids. The CDR3 is CASSLRTQGNGYTF. CDR3 DNA: TGTGCCAGCAGCTTACGCACACAGGGGAATGGCTACACCTTC. The full variable domain, with the rest looked up from reference TRBV7-8 and TRBJ1-2, is GAGVSQSPRYKVAKRGQDVALRCDPISGHVSLFWYQQALGQGPEFLTYFQNEAQLDKSGLPSDRFFAERPEGSVSTLKIQRTQQEDSAVYLCASSLRTQGNGYTFGSGTRLTVV.

The chain recombines TRBV29-1 with TRBJ2-7; 7 bases match TRBD2. CDR3 length equals 13 residues. V dropped 4 bases and J dropped 5; count of bases not matched to a gene: 8. The germline V gene has CDR1 SQVTM and CDR2 ANQGSEA. The CDR3 here is CSVGGGRFDEQYF. CDR3 sequence (DNA): TGCAGCGTTGGGGGAGGGCGGTTCGACGAGCAGTACTTC.

The V call is TRBV10-2, the J call TRBJ2-5, with 9 bases that match TRBD2. This CDR3 contains 16 residues. The junction had 7 bases not matched to a gene; V was cut back by 3 bases and J by 2 bases. From germline, CDR1 is WSHSY and CDR2 SAAADI. CDR3 protein: CASSDGSGRGQETQYF. The CDR3 DNA reads as TGCGCCAGCAGTGATGGTAGCGGGAGAGGACAAGAGACCCAGTACTTC.